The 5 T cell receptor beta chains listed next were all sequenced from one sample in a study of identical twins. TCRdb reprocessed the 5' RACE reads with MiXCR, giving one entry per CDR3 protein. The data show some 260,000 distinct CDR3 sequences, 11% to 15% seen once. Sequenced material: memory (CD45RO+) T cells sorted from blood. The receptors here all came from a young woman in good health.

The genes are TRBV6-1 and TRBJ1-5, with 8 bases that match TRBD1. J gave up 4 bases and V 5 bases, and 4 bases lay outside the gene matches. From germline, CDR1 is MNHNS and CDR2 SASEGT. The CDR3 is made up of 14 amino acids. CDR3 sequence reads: CASSRTGTNQPQHF. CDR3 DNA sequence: TGTGCCAGCAGTCGGACAGGGACTAATCAGCCCCAGCATTTT.

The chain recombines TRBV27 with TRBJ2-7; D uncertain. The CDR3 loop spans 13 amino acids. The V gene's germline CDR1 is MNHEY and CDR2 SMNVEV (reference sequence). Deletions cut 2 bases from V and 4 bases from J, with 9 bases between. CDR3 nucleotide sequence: TGTGCCAGCAGTTTAATGAACAGTTACGAGCAGTACTTC. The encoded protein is CASSLMNSYEQYF.

This chain's CDR3 is CASSLKGGNIQYF. The CDR3 DNA follows: TGTGCCAGCAGCCTCAAAGGGGGAAACATTCAGTACTTC. This chain links TRBV3-1 with TRBJ2-4; D possibly corresponds to TRBD1 (6 bases). This CDR3 contains 13 residues. The V gene lost 4 bases and the J gene lost 6 bases, with 10 bases spanning the gap. Germline V gene sequence: CDR1 LGHDT, CDR2 YNNKEL (reference sequence).

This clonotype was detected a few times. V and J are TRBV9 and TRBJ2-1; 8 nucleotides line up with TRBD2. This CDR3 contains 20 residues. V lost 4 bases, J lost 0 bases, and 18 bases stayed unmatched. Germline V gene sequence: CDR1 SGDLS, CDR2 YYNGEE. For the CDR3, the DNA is TGTGCCAGCAGCCACCGGACTAGCTCCCGAAGAGAGGGCTCCTACAATGAGCAGTTCTTC. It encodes CASSHRTSSRREGSYNEQFF.

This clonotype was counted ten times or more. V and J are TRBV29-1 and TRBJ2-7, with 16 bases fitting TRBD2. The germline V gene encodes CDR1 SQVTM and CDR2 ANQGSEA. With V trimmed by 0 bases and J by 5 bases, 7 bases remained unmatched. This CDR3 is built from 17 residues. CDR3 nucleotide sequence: TGCAGCGTTGAAGACCCGGGACTAGCGGGAGGGCTCGACGAGCAGTACTTC. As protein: CSVEDPGLAGGLDEQYF.